The 5 T cell receptor beta chains below come from one sample, sequenced in a study of blood T cell repertoires in COVID-19. Measured with immunoSEQ multiplex PCR; TCRdb has only the in-frame clones, and not every one. The sample consists of a few hundred thousand clones, around nine tenths of them appearing once. Sequencing was carried out using PBMCs or T cells enriched from blood (not recorded which). These receptors were obtained from a woman in her twenties or thirties who had been exposed to COVID-19.

V is TRBV28 and J is TRBJ2-5; 8 nucleotides line up with TRBD1. The CDR3 sequence is 15 residues long. Germline loops: CDR1 MDHEN, CDR2 SYDVKM. V trimming: 5 bases; J trimming: 4 bases; junction bases outside the gene matches: 9. The CDR3 loop is CASSIGQGRGETQYF. CDR3 nucleotide sequence: TGTGCCAGCAGTATTGGACAGGGTAGAGGAGAGACCCAGTACTTC.

This clone showed up just a few times. A single base separates this from a much larger clone, so it may be a read error. The V gene is TRBV5-8, the J gene TRBJ2-7; weak D call: TRBD2 (6 bases). Looked up from germline, CDR1 is SGHTS and CDR2 is YDEGEE. Trimming cost V 4 bases and J 2 bases, with 10 bases left between them. CDR3 length: 13 amino acids. The CDR3: CASSPWGAYEQYF. The CDR3 nucleotides are TGTGCCAGCAGCCCGTGGGGGGCCTACGAGCAGTACTTC.

The chain combines TRBV27 with TRBJ2-7, with D unresolved. Germline values: CDR1 MNHEY, CDR2 SMNVEV (reference sequence). This CDR3 is 10 amino acids long. V was clipped by 6 bases and J by 6 bases, with 6 bases between them. The CDR3 sequence is CASSLCEQYF. The CDR3 nucleotides read TGTGCCAGCAGCCTCTGCGAGCAGTACTTC.

This clone is a singleton in its sample. The chain joins TRBV6-1 to TRBJ1-2; 9 bases map to TRBD1. Germline V gene sequence: CDR1 MNHNS, CDR2 SASEGT. The CDR3 runs to 14 residues. Trimming took 2 bases from V and 8 from J; bases not matched to a gene: 6. The CDR3 spells CASSEMDRGLGYTF. The CDR3 coding sequence is TGTGCCAGCAGTGAAATGGACAGGGGTTTGGGCTACACCTTC.

The rearrangement joins TRBV3-1 (or the pseudogene TRBV3-2) to TRBJ2-6; possibly TRBD2 for D (5 bases). The CDR3 is 14 residues long. Deletions cut 4 bases from V and 2 bases from J, with 6 bases between. CDR1 is LGHDT and CDR2 is YNNKEL in the germline V gene (reference sequence). The CDR3 is CASSRRTGANVLTF. The CDR3 bases are TGTGCCAGCAGCCGGAGGACTGGGGCCAACGTCCTGACTTTC.